This T cell receptor beta chain is from a study of regulatory T cells after allogeneic stem cell transplantation (dated by TCRdb to between 2017 and 2018). Regarding the complete study: Patients were divided into groups based on whether acute graft-versus-host disease developed within 100 days of stem cell transplantation. Conventional CD4+ T cells defined as CD4+CD25+/-CD127+ were also sorted and TCR-sequenced for comparison in the study. The regulatory T-cell TCR repertoire after allogeneic stem cell transplantation was compared between patients with and without acute graft-versus-host disease. CD4+CD25+CD127- regulatory T cells were isolated from patient PBMCs by fluorescence-activated cell sorting. Results the study describes overall, beyond this receptor: Compared with patients who had graft-versus-host disease, patients without the disease had a regulatory T-cell TCR repertoire that was more focused and less diverse. Because the patient sample size was small, the findings needed to be validated in a larger cohort. No regulatory T-cell clones were found in all patients, and the number of sorted cells showed no significant correlation with the inverse Simpson index. A significantly larger repertoire share was occupied by the top 10 regulatory T-cell clones in non-GvHD patients, which suggested expansion of presumably allo-specific protective clones. Whether or not patients had graft-versus-host disease, conventional CD4+ T-cell repertoire diversity showed no significant difference.

The germline V gene (reference sequence) gives CDR1 as LGHDT and CDR2 as YNNKEL. V is reduced by 5 bases and J by 1 base, leaving a spacing of 8 bases between them. The CDR3 contains 13 residues, cysteine and phenylalanine counted. The only DNA kept is the CDR3, 39 bases in frame from the first base. The sequencer was an Illumina MiSeq. The SMARTer RACE cDNA Amplification kit was used to reverse transcribe the RNA, and the TCR beta CDR3 region was then amplified. RNA from sorted cells was extracted with the RNeasy Mini Kit. Illumina paired-end sequencing was used to sequence the TCR beta amplicons. Processing in the source paper ran as follows. MiXCR, VDJtools and the tcR R package were used for TCR repertoire analysis. The inverse Simpson index was used to quantify diversity, and clones were categorized as rare, small, medium or expanded according to repertoire proportion. TCRdb itself trimmed the public reads at Q25 with fastp, ran MiXCR and retained productive beta chains. All rows with the same CDR3 protein become a single entry with the most common DNA and genes. The V and J calls here are based on TCRdb, not the publication. The sample contains roughly 4,700 distinct CDR3 sequences, approximately 96% of them found a single time. About 40% of the sample lies in the top ten.

In light of the paper, this sample's time point label describes: 30 days after allogeneic hematopoietic stem cell transplantation. At 30 days after allogeneic hematopoietic stem cell transplantation, peripheral blood mononuclear cells were collected from the patients. With regard to this clonotype: Its antigen is unknown. No base quality information exists; no much larger clone differs at one position.

The sequence is built from TRBV3-1 and TRBJ2-5; TRBD2 is perhaps the D gene, given 5 matching bases. This TCR came from a human patient who had an allogeneic stem cell transplant, so the T cells may come from the graft donor. This specimen was sorted CD4+ T cells from blood (whether regulatory or conventional is not recorded), taken 30 days after allogeneic stem cell transplant. The CDR3 protein: CASSCGLQETQYF. The DNA is TGTGCCAGCAGCTGTGGACTCCAAGAGACCCAGTACTTC.